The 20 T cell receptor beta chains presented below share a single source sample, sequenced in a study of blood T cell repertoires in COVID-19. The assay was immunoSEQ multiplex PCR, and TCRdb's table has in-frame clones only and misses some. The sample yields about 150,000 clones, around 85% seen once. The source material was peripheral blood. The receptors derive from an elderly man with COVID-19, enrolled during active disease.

CDR3 residues: CASSLGTLSNEKLFF. CDR3 DNA sequence: TGTGCCAGCAGCCTCGGGACATTAAGTAATGAAAAACTGTTTTTT. The chain employs TRBV5-5 and TRBJ1-4; tentatively, D is TRBD1 (6 bases). Between the trimmed V and J ends, which lost 4 bases and 4 bases, there was a span of 14 bases. The germline V gene encodes CDR1 SGHKS and CDR2 YYEKEE (reference sequence). The CDR3 has 15 amino acids.

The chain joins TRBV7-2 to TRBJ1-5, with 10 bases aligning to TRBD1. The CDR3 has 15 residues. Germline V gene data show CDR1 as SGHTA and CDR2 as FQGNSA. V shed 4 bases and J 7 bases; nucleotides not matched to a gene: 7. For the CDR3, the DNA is TGTGCCAGCAGCTCGGGACAGGGGTTATCCCAGCCCCAGCATTTT. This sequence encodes CASSSGQGLSQPQHF.

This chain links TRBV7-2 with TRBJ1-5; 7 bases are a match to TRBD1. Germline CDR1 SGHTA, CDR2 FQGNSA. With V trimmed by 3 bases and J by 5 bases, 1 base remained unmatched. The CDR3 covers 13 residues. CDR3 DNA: TGTGCCAGCAGCTTTACAGGGGATCAGCCCCAGCATTTT. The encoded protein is CASSFTGDQPQHF.

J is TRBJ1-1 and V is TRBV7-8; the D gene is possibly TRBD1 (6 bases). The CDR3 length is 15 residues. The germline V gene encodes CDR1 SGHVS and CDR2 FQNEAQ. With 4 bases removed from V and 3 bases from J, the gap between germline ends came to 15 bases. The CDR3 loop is CASSSGQPGDTEAFF. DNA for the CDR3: TGTGCCAGCAGCTCAGGACAGCCTGGGGACACTGAAGCTTTCTTT.

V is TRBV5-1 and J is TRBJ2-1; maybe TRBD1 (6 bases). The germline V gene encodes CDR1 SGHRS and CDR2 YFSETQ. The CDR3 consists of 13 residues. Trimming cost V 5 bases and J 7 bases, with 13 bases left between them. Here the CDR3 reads CASSNRVGNEQFF. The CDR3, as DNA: TGCGCCAGCAGTAACAGGGTGGGAAATGAGCAGTTCTTC.

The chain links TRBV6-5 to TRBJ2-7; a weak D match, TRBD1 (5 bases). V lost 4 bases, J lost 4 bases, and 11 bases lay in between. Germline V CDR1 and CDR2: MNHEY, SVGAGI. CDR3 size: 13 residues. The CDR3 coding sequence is TGTGCCAGCAGTTTAGGGGTCGAATACGAGCAGTACTTC. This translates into CASSLGVEYEQYF.

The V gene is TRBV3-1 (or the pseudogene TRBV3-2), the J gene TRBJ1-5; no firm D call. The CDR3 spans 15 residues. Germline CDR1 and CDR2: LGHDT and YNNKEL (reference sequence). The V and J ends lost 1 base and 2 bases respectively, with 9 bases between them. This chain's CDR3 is CASSQGPLGNQPQHF. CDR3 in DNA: TGTGCCAGCAGCCAAGGGCCGCTAGGCAATCAGCCCCAGCATTTT.

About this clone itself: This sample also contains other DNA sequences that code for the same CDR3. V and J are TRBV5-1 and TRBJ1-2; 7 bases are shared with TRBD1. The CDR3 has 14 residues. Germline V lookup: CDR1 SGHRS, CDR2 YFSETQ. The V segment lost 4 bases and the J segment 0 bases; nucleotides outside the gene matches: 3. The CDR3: CASSRGQANYGYTF. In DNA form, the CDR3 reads TGCGCCAGCAGCCGCGGACAGGCTAACTATGGCTACACCTTC.

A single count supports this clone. This CDR3 is CASSWGHPDTEAFF. The CDR3 coding sequence is TGCGCCAGCAGCTGGGGACACCCGGACACTGAAGCTTTCTTT. The chain employs TRBV5-1 and TRBJ1-1; D perhaps matches TRBD1 (6 bases). The V end lost 3 bases, the J end lost 3 bases, and 12 bases lay between the germline ends. The germline V gene encodes CDR1 SGHRS and CDR2 YFSETQ. There are 14 residues in the CDR3.

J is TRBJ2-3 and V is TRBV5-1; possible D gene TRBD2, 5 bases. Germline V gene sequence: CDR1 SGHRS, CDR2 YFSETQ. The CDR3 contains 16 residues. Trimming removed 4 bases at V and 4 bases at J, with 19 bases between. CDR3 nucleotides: TGCGCCAGCAGCATATCACCCGGAGCGGTGTCAGATACGCAGTATTTT. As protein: CASSISPGAVSDTQYF.

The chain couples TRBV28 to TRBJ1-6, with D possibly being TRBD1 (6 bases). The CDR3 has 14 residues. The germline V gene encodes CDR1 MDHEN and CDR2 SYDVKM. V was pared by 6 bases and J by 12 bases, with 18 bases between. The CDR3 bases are TGTGCCAGCAGACACCTGGACAGCCAGGAACCCCTCCACTTT. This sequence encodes CASRHLDSQEPLHF.

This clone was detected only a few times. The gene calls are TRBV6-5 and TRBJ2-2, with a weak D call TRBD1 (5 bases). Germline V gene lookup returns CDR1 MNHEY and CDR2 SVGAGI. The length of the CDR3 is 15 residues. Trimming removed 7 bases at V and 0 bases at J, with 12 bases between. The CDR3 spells CASIGEGPNTGELFF. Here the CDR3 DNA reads TGTGCCAGCATAGGGGAAGGGCCGAACACCGGGGAGCTGTTTTTT.

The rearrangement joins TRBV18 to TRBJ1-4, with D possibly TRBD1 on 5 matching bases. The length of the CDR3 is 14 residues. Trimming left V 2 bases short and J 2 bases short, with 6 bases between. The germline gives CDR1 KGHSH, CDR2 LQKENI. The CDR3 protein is CASSPGGTNEKLFF. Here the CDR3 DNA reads TGTGCCAGCTCACCAGGGGGGACTAATGAAAAACTGTTTTTT.

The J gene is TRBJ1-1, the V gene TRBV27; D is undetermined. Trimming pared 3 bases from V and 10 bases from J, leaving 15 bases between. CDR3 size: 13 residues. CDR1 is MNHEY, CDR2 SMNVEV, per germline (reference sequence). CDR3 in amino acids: CASSFEAEAGAFF. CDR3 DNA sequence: TGTGCCAGCAGTTTTGAGGCCGAGGCGGGAGCTTTCTTT.

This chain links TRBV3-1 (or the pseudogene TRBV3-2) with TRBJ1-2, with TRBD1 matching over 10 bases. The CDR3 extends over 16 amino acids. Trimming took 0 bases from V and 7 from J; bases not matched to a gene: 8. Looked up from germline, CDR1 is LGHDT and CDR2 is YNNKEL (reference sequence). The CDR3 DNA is TGTGCCAGCAGCCAAGATGTCGGGACAGGGGCCGGTGGCTACACCTTC. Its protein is CASSQDVGTGAGGYTF.

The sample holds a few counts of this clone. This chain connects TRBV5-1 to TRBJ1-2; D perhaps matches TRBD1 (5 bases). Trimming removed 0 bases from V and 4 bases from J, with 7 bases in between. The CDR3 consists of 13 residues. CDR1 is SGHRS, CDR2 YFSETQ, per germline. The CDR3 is CASSLGGSYGYTF. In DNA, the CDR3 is TGCGCCAGCAGCTTGGGGGGCAGCTATGGCTACACCTTC.

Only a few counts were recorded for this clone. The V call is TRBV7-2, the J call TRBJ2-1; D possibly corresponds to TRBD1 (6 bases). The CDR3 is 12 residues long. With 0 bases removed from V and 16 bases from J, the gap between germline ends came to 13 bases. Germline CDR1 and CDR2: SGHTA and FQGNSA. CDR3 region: CASSLARTAFFF. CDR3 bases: TGTGCCAGCAGCTTAGCGCGGACAGCCTTCTTCTTC.

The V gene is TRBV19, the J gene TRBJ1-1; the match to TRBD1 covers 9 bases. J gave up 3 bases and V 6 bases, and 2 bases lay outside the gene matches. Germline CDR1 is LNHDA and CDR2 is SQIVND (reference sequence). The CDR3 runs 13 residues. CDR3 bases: TGTGCCAGTAGGGGACAGGGTGACACTGAAGCTTTCTTT. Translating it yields CASRGQGDTEAFF.

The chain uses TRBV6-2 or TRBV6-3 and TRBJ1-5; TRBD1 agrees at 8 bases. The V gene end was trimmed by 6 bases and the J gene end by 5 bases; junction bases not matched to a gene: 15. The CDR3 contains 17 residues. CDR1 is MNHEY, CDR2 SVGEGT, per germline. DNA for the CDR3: TGTGCCAGCAGCCACGGACAGGGTCAGAAATTGGATCAGCCCCAGCATTTT. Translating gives CASSHGQGQKLDQPQHF.

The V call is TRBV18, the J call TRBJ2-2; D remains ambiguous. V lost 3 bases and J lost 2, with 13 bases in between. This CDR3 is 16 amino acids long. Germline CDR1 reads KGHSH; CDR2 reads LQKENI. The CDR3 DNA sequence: TGTGCCAGCTCACCTCTCGGTCCGGGTAACACCGGGGAGCTGTTTTTT. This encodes CASSPLGPGNTGELFF.